Shown below are 27 T cell receptor beta chains from a single sample sequenced in a study of CD8 T cells in ankylosing spondylitis. Notes on the study in general: For ankylosing spondylitis blood, a TCR beta motif of fewer than 10 highly homologous variants appeared characteristic.

Their cognate antigens are unknown. TCRdb re-analysed the 5' RACE reads in MiXCR, keeping a single row per CDR3 protein. The sample lists about 800,000 distinct CDR3 sequences, around 11% occurring once. Source material: blood, either unsorted or a sorted T cell fraction (not recorded which). The receptors here all came from a male donor with ankylosing spondylitis.

The chain recombines TRBV4-3 with TRBJ2-1; no clear D. Deletions cut 0 bases from V and 8 bases from J, with 23 bases between. CDR1 and CDR2 (germline): LGHNA, YSLEER. CDR3 length: 18 residues. This CDR3 is CASSQDLRRLLTWDEQFF. The CDR3 DNA follows: TGCGCCAGCAGCCAAGATTTGAGACGTCTACTGACTTGGGATGAGCAGTTCTTC.

This clonotype was recorded a few times. The chain has TRBV5-1 and TRBJ1-1; a possible D gene is TRBD1 (5 bases). Germline V gene sequence: CDR1 SGHRS, CDR2 YFSETQ. CDR3 length: 15 amino acids. Trimming removed 3 bases from V and 6 bases from J, with 18 bases in between. CDR3 sequence (DNA): TGCGCCAGCAGCTCCCGTGGAGGTAGGGGAGCTGAAGCTTTCTTT. Its translation is CASSSRGGRGAEAFF.

The chain couples TRBV7-9 to TRBJ2-2; no clear D gene. V was shortened by 1 base and J by 4 bases, with 10 bases between the two germline ends. The length of the CDR3 is 15 residues. The germline V gene encodes CDR1 SEHNR and CDR2 FQNEAQ (reference sequence). The CDR3 DNA follows: TGTGCCAGCAGCTTAGTGGCAGCCTTCACCGGGGAGCTGTTTTTT. Translated: CASSLVAAFTGELFF.

The sample holds many counts of this clonotype. The rearrangement uses TRBV5-1 and TRBJ2-3; D remains unclear. The CDR3 extends over 14 amino acids. V gave up 2 bases and J gave up 1 base, with 8 bases separating them. Germline values: CDR1 SGHRS, CDR2 YFSETQ. The CDR3 DNA follows: TGCGCCAGCAGCTTAGGCAGCGGCACAGATACGCAGTATTTT. Its protein product is CASSLGSGTDTQYF.

This chain connects TRBV20-1 to TRBJ2-5; 8 bases are shared with TRBD1. Germline V gene lookup returns CDR1 DFQATT and CDR2 SNEGSKA (reference sequence). This CDR3 region has 15 residues. Trimming cost V 2 bases and J 5 bases; bases outside gene matches: 10. The CDR3 nucleotides are TGCAGTGCTAGACGGACAGGGCTGCCGGGGGAGACCCAGTACTTC. Protein sequence: CSARRTGLPGETQYF.

This clonotype was counted between two and nine times. The gene calls are TRBV29-1 and TRBJ1-1; TRBD1 might be the D (5 bases). Germline V CDR1 and CDR2: SQVTM, ANQGSEA. The CDR3 length is 13 residues. V gave up 7 bases and J gave up 4 bases, with 16 bases separating them. The CDR3 DNA sequence: TGCAGCGCTGACCGGGGCGAGAGCACTGAAGCTTTCTTT. Its protein product is CSADRGESTEAFF.

This clonotype has at least ten counts. J is TRBJ2-7 and V is TRBV15; weak D call: TRBD2 (6 bases). There are 16 residues in the CDR3. Germline values: CDR1 LNHNV, CDR2 YYDKDF (reference sequence). V gave up 0 bases and J gave up 2 bases, with 14 bases separating them. In DNA form, the CDR3 reads TGTGCCACCAGCAGAGATTTCGGACTACCGCCCTACGAGCAGTACTTC. Protein: CATSRDFGLPPYEQYF. The full variable domain, in which reference TRBV15 and TRBJ2-7 provide the parts outside the CDR3, is DAMVIQNPRYQVTQFGKPVTLSCSQTLNHNVMYWYQQKSSQAPKLLFHYYDKDFNNEADTPDNFQSRRPNTSFCFLDIRSPGLGDTAMYLCATSRDFGLPPYEQYFGPGTRLTVT.

CDR3 region: CSARESGSGQETQYF. CDR3 nucleotide sequence: TGCAGTGCTAGGGAAAGCGGGAGCGGGCAAGAGACCCAGTACTTC. The rearrangement links TRBV20-1 to TRBJ2-5, with 8 bases that match TRBD2. After removal of 3 bases from V and 2 bases from J, the junction contained 8 bases not matched to a gene. The CDR3 has 15 amino acids. Germline V CDR1 and CDR2: DFQATT, SNEGSKA (reference sequence).

This clonotype was seen only a few times. The V and J genes are TRBV4-2 and TRBJ2-3; D is ambiguous. Germline lookup yields CDR1 LGHNA and CDR2 YNFKEQ. Trimming shortened V by 1 base and J by 3 bases, and 17 bases separated the two germline ends. The CDR3 spans 17 residues. Written as DNA, the CDR3 is TGTGCCAGCAGCCAAGGGGCTCGAACGCTCGGGACAGATACGCAGTATTTT. Translated, it gives CASSQGARTLGTDTQYF.

Written as DNA, the CDR3 is TGTGCCAGCAGTACCTCCAGTCGCTGGGCAAGCTCCTACAATGAGCAGTTCTTC. Protein sequence: CASSTSSRWASSYNEQFF. V usage is TRBV6-2 or TRBV6-3 and J usage is TRBJ2-1; no reliable D call. The CDR3 length is 18 residues. CDR1 is MNHEY and CDR2 is SVGEGT in the germline V gene. With 5 bases removed from V and 0 bases from J, the gap between germline ends came to 20 bases.

There are a few counts of this clonotype. This chain joins TRBV4-3 and TRBJ1-2; D possibly corresponds to TRBD1 (6 bases). Germline CDR1 is LGHNA and CDR2 is YSLEER. V lost 4 bases and J 4 bases, leaving 13 bases between the germline ends. This CDR3 contains 14 residues. In DNA, the CDR3 is TGCGCCAGCAGCCGAGGGGGGGAGGGCTATGGCTACACCTTC. Encoded protein: CASSRGGEGYGYTF.

The CDR3 DNA is TGTGCCAGCAGTTACTCGGAGAACAATGAGCAGTTCTTC. Protein: CASSYSENNEQFF. The chain combines TRBV6-5 with TRBJ2-1; D is unresolved. CDR1 and CDR2 (germline): MNHEY, SVGAGI. V dropped 0 bases and J dropped 5 bases, with 5 bases sitting between them. The CDR3 runs 13 residues.

The chain joins TRBV7-2 to TRBJ1-4, with a weak D call TRBD1 (6 bases). The CDR3 runs to 14 residues. CDR1 SGHTA and CDR2 FQGNSA come from the germline V gene. Trimming pared 6 bases from V and 10 bases from J, leaving 18 bases between. In DNA form, the CDR3 reads TGTGCCAGCAGACCGGGGGCAGGGTGGGGAAAACTGTTTTTT. This gives the protein CASRPGAGWGKLFF.

This clonotype showed up just a few times. The chain recombines TRBV3-1 with TRBJ2-5; weak D call: TRBD2 (6 bases). The V and J ends lost 6 bases and 2 bases respectively, with 13 bases between them. CDR3 length: 14 amino acids. Germline V gene lookup returns CDR1 LGHDT and CDR2 YNNKEL (reference sequence). The CDR3 coding sequence is TGTGCCAGCAGTCCAGCGGGTATACAAGAGACCCAGTACTTC. This codes for CASSPAGIQETQYF.

The chain has TRBV7-9 and TRBJ2-1; tentatively, D is TRBD2 (5 bases). The V gene lost 6 bases and the J gene lost 10 bases, with 13 bases spanning the gap. The CDR3 totals 12 residues. From germline, CDR1 is SEHNR and CDR2 FQNEAQ (reference sequence). The CDR3, as DNA: TGTGCCAGCAGTACCCATAGCGCCGAGCAGTTCTTC. Amino acid sequence: CASSTHSAEQFF.

This clonotype was detected only a few times. This chain joins TRBV27 and TRBJ2-1; TRBD1 aligns across 7 bases. V lost 10 bases, J lost 0 bases, and 6 bases stayed unmatched. Germline-derived CDR1 and CDR2 are MNHEY and SMNVEV (reference sequence). The CDR3 extends over 14 amino acids. The CDR3 DNA sequence: TGTGCCACCCACAGGGGTAGCTCCTACAATGAGCAGTTCTTC. Protein product: CATHRGSSYNEQFF.

This chain uses TRBV6-2 or TRBV6-3 with TRBJ2-1; 8 bases align to TRBD1. The V and J ends lost 6 bases and 6 bases, in that order; junction bases with no gene match: 4. The CDR3 consists of 13 residues. Germline V gives CDR1 MNHEY, CDR2 SVGEGT. CDR3 loop: CASRKTGVNEQFF. In DNA form, the CDR3 reads TGTGCCAGCAGAAAGACAGGGGTCAATGAGCAGTTCTTC.

This clonotype was seen a handful of times. The CDR3 spells CAWSVQGEAGEQFF. CDR3 coding DNA: TGTGCCTGGAGTGTACAGGGGGAAGCGGGTGAGCAGTTCTTC. This rearrangement joins TRBV30 to TRBJ2-1, with 8 bases identical to TRBD1. V shed 0 bases, J shed 9 bases, and the junction held 7 bases outside the gene matches. Per germline, CDR1 GTSNPN and CDR2 SVGIG (reference sequence). The length of the CDR3 is 14 residues.

The chain links TRBV20-1 to TRBJ2-7, with D maybe TRBD2 (5 bases). Germline CDR1 reads DFQATT; CDR2 reads SNEGSKA (reference sequence). Between the trimmed V and J ends, which lost 6 bases and 5 bases, there was a span of 23 bases. CDR3 length: 15 residues. The CDR3 DNA follows: TGCAGTGCACATTCGTTGCGGGCCCCCGGGGACGAGCAGTACTTC. This codes for CSAHSLRAPGDEQYF.

This chain uses TRBV4-3 with TRBJ2-3; a possible D gene is TRBD2 (5 bases). The V and J ends lost 0 bases and 6 bases respectively, with 19 bases between them. From germline, CDR1 is LGHNA and CDR2 YSLEER. The CDR3 covers 17 residues. CDR3 nucleotide sequence: TGCGCCAGCAGCCAAGAAGTGCTGGGCCCGAGGAGGGATACGCAGTATTTT. Translated, it gives CASSQEVLGPRRDTQYF.

This clonotype came up a few times. The genes are TRBV5-8 and TRBJ2-1, with D unclear. V lost 0 bases and J 9 bases, leaving 10 bases between the germline ends. Germline assignment: CDR1 SGHTS and CDR2 YDEGEE. CDR3 length: 13 amino acids. This CDR3 is CASSLGWPIEQFF. The CDR3 nucleotides are TGTGCCAGCAGCTTGGGTTGGCCTATTGAGCAGTTCTTC.

The chain recombines TRBV5-1 with TRBJ2-2; tentatively, D is TRBD1 or TRBD2 (5 bases each). V was shortened by 4 bases and J by 5 bases, with 18 bases between the two germline ends. Germline V CDR1 and CDR2: SGHRS, YFSETQ. The CDR3 is made up of 16 amino acids. In nucleotides, the CDR3 is TGCGCCAGCAGCCTCCCGAACCGGGGCGGTACCGGGGAGCTGTTTTTT. This encodes CASSLPNRGGTGELFF.

The rearrangement uses TRBV24-1 and TRBJ2-2, with 8 bases that match TRBD1. Per germline, CDR1 KGHDR and CDR2 SFDVKD. The J segment lost 5 bases and the V segment lost 6 bases, leaving 4 bases of the junction unmatched. The length of the CDR3 is 14 residues. CDR3 sequence reads: CATSSTGGTGELFF. The CDR3 nucleotides read TGTGCCACCAGTAGTACAGGGGGTACCGGGGAGCTGTTTTTT.

This clonotype was counted a few times. J is TRBJ2-7 and V is TRBV7-2; 7 nucleotides line up with TRBD2. The CDR3 sequence is 15 residues long. V lost 1 base and J lost 9; bases outside the gene matches: 12. CDR1 is SGHTA and CDR2 is FQGNSA in the germline V gene. DNA of the CDR3: TGTGCCAGCAGCTTAGGGGGAGGGCCCCCGAAGGGGCAGTACTTC. Its translation: CASSLGGGPPKGQYF.

The chain recombines TRBV12-3 or TRBV12-4 with TRBJ2-1; the match to TRBD2 covers 9 bases. CDR3 length: 15 residues. Trimming at V came to 2 bases and at J to 8 bases, leaving 7 bases not matched to a gene. The CDR3 loop is CASSLRTAGGDEQFF. The CDR3 bases are TGTGCCAGCAGTTTAAGAACAGCGGGAGGCGATGAGCAGTTCTTC.

The chain joins TRBV12-3 or TRBV12-4 to TRBJ1-3, with D uncertain. Trimming removed 7 bases at V and 0 bases at J, with 7 bases between. This CDR3 has 13 residues. CDR3 amino acids: CASTINSGNTIYF. The DNA of the CDR3 is TGTGCCAGCACAATAAACTCTGGAAACACCATATATTTT.

The CDR3 sequence is CSARGLGRTYTEAFF. CDR3 sequence (DNA): TGCAGTGCTAGAGGGTTGGGCAGGACGTACACTGAAGCTTTCTTT. The rearrangement links TRBV20-1 to TRBJ1-1, with no clear D. This CDR3 contains 15 residues. V was clipped by 1 base and J by 3 bases, with 15 bases between them. Germline values: CDR1 DFQATT, CDR2 SNEGSKA (reference sequence).